Listed below are T cell receptor beta chains from one sample, sequenced in a study of brain metastases from non-small cell lung cancer. Profiling relied on immunoSEQ multiplex PCR, and the TCRdb table lists in-frame clones only, not all of them. The sample yields 220 or so clones, 86% seen once. The sequenced sample was tumor-adjacent normal tissue. The receptors here all came from a donor aged 40 or over with non-small cell lung cancer. CDR3s include the opening cysteine and the closing phenylalanine or tryptophan. The D gene is left open where the match is weak. Rows give clone size only sometimes, using once, few, many, or a class for an expanded clone.

v_gene: TRBV10-1
abundance: .
d_gene: .
j_gene: TRBJ2-7
CDR3nt: TGCGCCAGCATCGACCCAAAGGGACCGCTATTCGCCTACGAGCAGTACTTC
CDR3aa: CASIDPKGPLFAYEQYF

v_gene: TRBV27
abundance: .
d_gene: .
j_gene: TRBJ2-7
CDR3nt: TGTGCCAGCAGTTTCGGGTTAGGGGAGCAGTACTTC
CDR3aa: CASSFGLGEQYF

v_gene: TRBV5-5
abundance: .
d_gene: .
j_gene: TRBJ2-7
CDR3nt: TGTGCCAGCAGTACAGGCCCCTACGAGCAGTACTTC
CDR3aa: CASSTGPYEQYF

v_gene: TRBV4-2
abundance: .
d_gene: .
j_gene: TRBJ2-1
CDR3nt: TGTGCCAGCAGCCACCGGGACAATGAGCAGTTCTTC
CDR3aa: CASSHRDNEQFF

v_gene: TRBV7-9
abundance: .
d_gene: TRBD1
j_gene: TRBJ2-1
CDR3nt: TGTGCCAGCAGCTTAGCCAGGACAGGGGGATGGAATGAGCAGTTCTTC
CDR3aa: CASSLARTGGWNEQFF

v_gene: TRBV6-5
abundance: .
d_gene: .
j_gene: TRBJ1-1
CDR3nt: TGTGCCAGCAGCCTCACTTCAAACCCGGCGACTAAAGCTTTCTTT
CDR3aa: CASSLTSNPATKAFF

v_gene: TRBV6-5
abundance: .
d_gene: TRBD1
j_gene: TRBJ2-7
CDR3nt: TGTGCCAGCAGTCGACAGGGGAGCGAGCAGTACTTC
CDR3aa: CASSRQGSEQYF

v_gene: TRBV29-1
abundance: .
d_gene: .
j_gene: TRBJ2-1
CDR3nt: TGCAGCGTTGATGGGGTGGATGAGCAGTTCTTC
CDR3aa: CSVDGVDEQFF

v_gene: TRBV10-3
abundance: few
d_gene: .
j_gene: TRBJ1-2
CDR3nt: TGTGCCATCAGTGAGAGGTTCAAATCTTGGGCCGGCTACACCTTC
CDR3aa: CAISERFKSWAGYTF

v_gene: TRBV14
abundance: .
d_gene: .
j_gene: TRBJ2-7
CDR3nt: TGTGCCAGCAGGTCGGACGGGAGCTCCTACGAGCAGTACTTC
CDR3aa: CASRSDGSSYEQYF

v_gene: TRBV2
abundance: .
d_gene: TRBD1
j_gene: TRBJ2-7
CDR3nt: TGTGCCAGCACCGATGGCGCCGACAGGGACTACGAGCAGTACTTC
CDR3aa: CASTDGADRDYEQYF

v_gene: TRBV27
abundance: .
d_gene: TRBD1
j_gene: TRBJ2-1
CDR3nt: TGTGCCAGCAGTTTATCTGGGACAGTCAATGAGCAGTTCTTC
CDR3aa: CASSLSGTVNEQFF

v_gene: TRBV25-1
abundance: .
d_gene: .
j_gene: TRBJ2-2
CDR3nt: TGTGCCAGCATCGGTCGCACCGGGGAGCTGTTTTTT
CDR3aa: CASIGRTGELFF

v_gene: TRBV3-1/TRBV3-2
abundance: .
d_gene: TRBD2
j_gene: TRBJ2-1
CDR3nt: TGTGCCAGCAGCCATCGGACCGCGGGGGGGCCTAATGAGCAGTTCTTC
CDR3aa: CASSHRTAGGPNEQFF

v_gene: TRBV4-2
abundance: .
d_gene: .
j_gene: TRBJ2-2
CDR3nt: TGTGCCAGCAGCCCTCAGGTAACCGGGGAGCTGTTTTTT
CDR3aa: CASSPQVTGELFF

v_gene: TRBV5-6
abundance: .
d_gene: TRBD1
j_gene: TRBJ2-3
CDR3nt: TGTGCCAGCAGCCTGCGGACAGGGGGCCCAGATACGCAGTATTTT
CDR3aa: CASSLRTGGPDTQYF

v_gene: TRBV5-1
abundance: .
d_gene: TRBD1
j_gene: TRBJ2-2
CDR3nt: TGCGCCAGCAGCGTAGGACAGGGGACCGGGGAGCTGTTTTTT
CDR3aa: CASSVGQGTGELFF

v_gene: TRBV6-5
abundance: once
d_gene: .
j_gene: TRBJ1-4
CDR3nt: TGTGCCAGCAGCCTTGCCGAGACAGAAAATGAAAAACTGTTTTTT
CDR3aa: CASSLAETENEKLFF

v_gene: TRBV6-5
abundance: .
d_gene: .
j_gene: TRBJ1-6
CDR3nt: TGTGCCAGCAGTCCCCAGTGGAGTTCACCCCTCCACTTT
CDR3aa: CASSPQWSSPLHF

v_gene: TRBV28
abundance: .
d_gene: .
j_gene: TRBJ2-7
CDR3nt: TGTGCCAGCAGTTTACTTGGTGGGCCTTTATACGAGCAGTACTTC
CDR3aa: CASSLLGGPLYEQYF

v_gene: TRBV28
abundance: .
d_gene: .
j_gene: TRBJ1-6
CDR3nt: TGTGCCAGCAGTTTGGGGGTGCGGGGTAATTCACCCCTCCACTTT
CDR3aa: CASSLGVRGNSPLHF

v_gene: TRBV9
abundance: .
d_gene: .
j_gene: TRBJ1-1
CDR3nt: TGTGCCAGCAGCGGAGGGGCGACTGAAGCTTTCTTT
CDR3aa: CASSGGATEAFF

v_gene: TRBV28
abundance: once
d_gene: .
j_gene: TRBJ1-2
CDR3nt: TGTGCCAGCAGTTTTGCGGGGATCACGCGGGACTATGGCTACACCTTC
CDR3aa: CASSFAGITRDYGYTF

v_gene: TRBV7-9
abundance: .
d_gene: .
j_gene: TRBJ1-2
CDR3nt: TGTGCCAGCACCCCCTGGGGTACTAGGAATGGCTACACCTTC
CDR3aa: CASTPWGTRNGYTF

v_gene: TRBV6-1
abundance: .
d_gene: TRBD1
j_gene: TRBJ2-5
CDR3nt: TGTGCCAGCAGTGACGGACAGGCCCCGAGGGAGACCCAGTACTTC
CDR3aa: CASSDGQAPRETQYF

v_gene: TRBV19
abundance: .
d_gene: .
j_gene: TRBJ2-5
CDR3nt: TGTGCCAGTAGTATATTCGGTGACTCTAAAGAGACCCAGTACTTC
CDR3aa: CASSIFGDSKETQYF

v_gene: TRBV4-3
abundance: once
d_gene: TRBD1
j_gene: TRBJ2-3
CDR3nt: TGCGCCAGCAGCCAGACCGGGACAGGTCCGATTCAAGATACGCAGTATTTT
CDR3aa: CASSQTGTGPIQDTQYF

v_gene: TRBV7-9
abundance: .
d_gene: .
j_gene: TRBJ2-5
CDR3nt: TGTGCCAGCAGCTTAGGGTATGCAGACGGGGGTGAAGAGACCCAGTACTTC
CDR3aa: CASSLGYADGGEETQYF

v_gene: TRBV3-1/TRBV3-2
abundance: .
d_gene: .
j_gene: TRBJ2-5
CDR3nt: TGTGCCAGCAGCATGACTAGTCTCTCTGAGACCCAGTACTTC
CDR3aa: CASSMTSLSETQYF

v_gene: TRBV19
abundance: few
d_gene: .
j_gene: TRBJ1-1
CDR3nt: TGTGCCAGTAGTATCGACAGGCTGAACACTGAAGCTTTCTTT
CDR3aa: CASSIDRLNTEAFF

v_gene: TRBV28
abundance: few
d_gene: .
j_gene: TRBJ2-7
CDR3nt: TGTGCCAGCAGTCCCCCCGGCGGAACCTACGAGCAGTACTTC
CDR3aa: CASSPPGGTYEQYF